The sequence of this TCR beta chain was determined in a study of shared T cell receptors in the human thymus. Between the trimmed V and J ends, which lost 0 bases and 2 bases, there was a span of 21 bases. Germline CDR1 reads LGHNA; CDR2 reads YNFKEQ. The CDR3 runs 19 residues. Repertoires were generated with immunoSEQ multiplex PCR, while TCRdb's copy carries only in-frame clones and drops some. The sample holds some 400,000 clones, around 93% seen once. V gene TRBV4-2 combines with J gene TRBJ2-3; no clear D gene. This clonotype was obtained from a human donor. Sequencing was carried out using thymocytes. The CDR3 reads CASSQDPSLNPRTTDTQYF. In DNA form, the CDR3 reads TGTGCCAGCAGCCAAGACCCATCTCTAAACCCTCGGACCACAGATACGCAGTATTTT.